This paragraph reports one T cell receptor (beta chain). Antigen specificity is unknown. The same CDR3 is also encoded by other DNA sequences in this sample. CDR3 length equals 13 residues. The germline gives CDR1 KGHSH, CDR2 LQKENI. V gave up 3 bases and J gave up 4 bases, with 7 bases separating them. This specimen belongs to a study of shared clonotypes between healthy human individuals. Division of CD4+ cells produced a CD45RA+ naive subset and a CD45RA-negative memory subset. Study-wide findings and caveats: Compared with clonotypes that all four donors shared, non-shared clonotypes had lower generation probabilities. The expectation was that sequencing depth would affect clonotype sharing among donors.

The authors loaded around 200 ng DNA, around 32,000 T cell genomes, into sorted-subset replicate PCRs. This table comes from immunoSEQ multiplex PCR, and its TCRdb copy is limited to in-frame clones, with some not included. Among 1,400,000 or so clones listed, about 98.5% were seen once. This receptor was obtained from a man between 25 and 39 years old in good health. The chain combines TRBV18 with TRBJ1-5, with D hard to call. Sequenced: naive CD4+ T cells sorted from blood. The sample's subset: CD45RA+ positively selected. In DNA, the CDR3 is TGTGCCAGCTCACCCGGCAGTAATCAGCCCCAGCATTTT. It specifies CASSPGSNQPQHF.